This TCR beta chain appears in the sequencing data of a study of blood T cell repertoires in COVID-19. Across the whole study: Researchers got acute and convalescent COVID-19 samples from the United States, Italy and Spain. From T cells, B-cell-depleted T cells, or PBMCs came the material, which was cDNA or gDNA.

Profiling relied on immunoSEQ multiplex PCR, and the TCRdb table lists in-frame clones only, not all of them. The repertoire holds roughly 120,000 clones, around four fifths seen once, with around 6% in the top ten. The sample consisted of peripheral blood. This receptor was taken from an elderly man with COVID-19, enrolled during active disease.

The CDR3 sequence is CASSWTEETQYF. The CDR3 bases are TGTGCCAGCAGTTGGACAGAAGAGACCCAGTACTTC. V usage is TRBV7-9 and J usage is TRBJ2-5; the D gene is possibly TRBD1 (6 bases). The germline gives CDR1 SEHNR, CDR2 FQNEAQ (reference sequence). This CDR3 is 12 amino acids long. V was shortened by 6 bases and J by 3 bases, with 8 bases between the two germline ends. The variable domain in full, with the rest retrieved from reference TRBV7-9 and TRBJ2-5, is DTGVSQNPRHKITKRGQNVTFRCDPISEHNRLYWYRQTLGQGPEFLTYFQNEAQLEKSRLLSDRFSAERPKGSFSTLEIQRTEQGDSAMYLCASSWTEETQYFGPGTRLLVL.